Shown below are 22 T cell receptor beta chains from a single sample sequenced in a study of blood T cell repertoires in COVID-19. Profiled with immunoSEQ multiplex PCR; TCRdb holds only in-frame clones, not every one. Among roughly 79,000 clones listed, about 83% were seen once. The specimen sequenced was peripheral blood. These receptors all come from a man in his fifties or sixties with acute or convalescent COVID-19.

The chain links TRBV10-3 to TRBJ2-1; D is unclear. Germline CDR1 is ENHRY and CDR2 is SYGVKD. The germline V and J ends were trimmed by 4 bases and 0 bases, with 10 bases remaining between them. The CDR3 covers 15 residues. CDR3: CAISGPPPSYNEQFF. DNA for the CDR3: TGTGCCATCAGTGGGCCACCCCCCTCCTACAATGAGCAGTTCTTC.

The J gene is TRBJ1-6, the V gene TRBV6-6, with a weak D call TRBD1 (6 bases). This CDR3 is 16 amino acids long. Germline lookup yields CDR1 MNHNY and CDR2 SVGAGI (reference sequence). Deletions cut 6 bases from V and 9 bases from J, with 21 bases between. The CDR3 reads CASRRRDTGVRSPLHF. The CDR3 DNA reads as TGTGCCAGCAGGAGACGGGACACTGGTGTTCGTTCACCCCTCCACTTT.

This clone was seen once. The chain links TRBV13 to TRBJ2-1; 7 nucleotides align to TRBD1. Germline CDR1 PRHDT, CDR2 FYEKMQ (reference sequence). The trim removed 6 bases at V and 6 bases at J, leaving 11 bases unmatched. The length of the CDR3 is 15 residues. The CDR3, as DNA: TGTGCCAGCAGACTCCGGGACAGCCCTCGCAATGAGCAGTTCTTC. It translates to CASRLRDSPRNEQFF.

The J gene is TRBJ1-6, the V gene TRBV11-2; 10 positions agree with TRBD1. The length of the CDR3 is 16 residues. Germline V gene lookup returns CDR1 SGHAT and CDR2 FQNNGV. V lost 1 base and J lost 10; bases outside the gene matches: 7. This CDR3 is CASSLGGQGTGSPLHF. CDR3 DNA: TGTGCCAGCAGCTTAGGGGGACAGGGGACGGGCTCACCCCTCCACTTT.

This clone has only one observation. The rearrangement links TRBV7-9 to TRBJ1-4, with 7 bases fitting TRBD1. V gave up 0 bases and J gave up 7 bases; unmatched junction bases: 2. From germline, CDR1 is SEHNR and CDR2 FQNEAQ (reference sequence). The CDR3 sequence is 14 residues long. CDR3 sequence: CASSLATGSEKLFF. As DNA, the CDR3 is TGTGCCAGCAGCTTAGCGACAGGGAGTGAAAAACTGTTTTTT. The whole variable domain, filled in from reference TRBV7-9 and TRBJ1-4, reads DTGVSQNPRHKITKRGQNVTFRCDPISEHNRLYWYRQTLGQGPEFLTYFQNEAQLEKSRLLSDRFSAERPKGSFSTLEIQRTEQGDSAMYLCASSLATGSEKLFFGSGTQLSVL.

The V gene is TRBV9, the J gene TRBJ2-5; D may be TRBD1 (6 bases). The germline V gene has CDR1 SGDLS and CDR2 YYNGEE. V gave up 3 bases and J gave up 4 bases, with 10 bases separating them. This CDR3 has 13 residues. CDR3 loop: CASSEQGTETQYF. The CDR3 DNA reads TGTGCCAGCAGCGAACAGGGTACAGAGACCCAGTACTTC.

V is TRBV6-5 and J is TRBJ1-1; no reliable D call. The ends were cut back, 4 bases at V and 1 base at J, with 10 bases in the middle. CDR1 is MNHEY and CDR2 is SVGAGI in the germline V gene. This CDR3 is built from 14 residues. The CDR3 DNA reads TGTGCCAGCAGTTTCGGCGGATGGAACACTGAAGCTTTCTTT. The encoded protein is CASSFGGWNTEAFF.

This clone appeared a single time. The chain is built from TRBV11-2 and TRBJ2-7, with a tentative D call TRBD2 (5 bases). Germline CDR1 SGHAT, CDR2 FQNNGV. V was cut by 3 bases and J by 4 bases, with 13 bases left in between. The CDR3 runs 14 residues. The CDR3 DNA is TGTGCCAGCAGCTTTCTGGACTTACTTTACGAGCAGTACTTC. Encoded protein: CASSFLDLLYEQYF.

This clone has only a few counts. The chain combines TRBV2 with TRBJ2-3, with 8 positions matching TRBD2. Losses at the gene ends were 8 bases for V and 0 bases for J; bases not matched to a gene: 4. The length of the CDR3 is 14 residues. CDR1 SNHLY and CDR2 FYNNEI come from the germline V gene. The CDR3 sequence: CASLLAVSTDTQYF. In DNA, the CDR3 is TGTGCCAGCCTACTAGCGGTTAGCACAGATACGCAGTATTTT.

The CDR3 region is CASSQGWFSSAVTSSYEQYF. CDR3 in DNA: TGTGCCAGCAGCCAAGGCTGGTTTTCTAGCGCCGTTACGAGCTCCTACGAGCAGTACTTC. V and J are TRBV4-2 and TRBJ2-7, with D tentatively TRBD2 (6 bases). This CDR3 spans 20 amino acids. Germline V gene data show CDR1 as LGHNA and CDR2 as YNFKEQ. Deletions cut 1 base from V and 0 bases from J, with 25 bases between.

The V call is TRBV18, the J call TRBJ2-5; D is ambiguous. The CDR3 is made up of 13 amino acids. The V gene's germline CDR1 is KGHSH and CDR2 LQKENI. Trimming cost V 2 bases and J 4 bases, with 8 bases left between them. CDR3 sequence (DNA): TGTGCCAGCTCACCAGGGCCGTTAGAGACCCAGTACTTC. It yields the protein CASSPGPLETQYF.

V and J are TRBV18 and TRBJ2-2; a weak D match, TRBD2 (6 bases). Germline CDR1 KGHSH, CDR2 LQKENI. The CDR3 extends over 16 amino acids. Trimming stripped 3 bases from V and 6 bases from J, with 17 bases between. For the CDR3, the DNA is TGTGCCAGCTCACCTGAAGGGGCGGGGATCGCCGGGGAGCTGTTTTTT. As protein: CASSPEGAGIAGELFF.

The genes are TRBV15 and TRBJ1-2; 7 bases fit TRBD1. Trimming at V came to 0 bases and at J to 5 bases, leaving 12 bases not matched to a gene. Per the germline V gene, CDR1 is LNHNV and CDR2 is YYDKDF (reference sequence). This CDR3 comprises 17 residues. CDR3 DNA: TGTGCCACCAGCAGAGACCTAGGACAGGAGCCTTTATATGGCTACACCTTC. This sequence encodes CATSRDLGQEPLYGYTF.

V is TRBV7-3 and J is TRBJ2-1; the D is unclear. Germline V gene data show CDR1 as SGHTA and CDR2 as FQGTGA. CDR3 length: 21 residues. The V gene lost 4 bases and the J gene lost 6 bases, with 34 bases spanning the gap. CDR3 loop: CASSSPALGLEEIIRSNEQFF. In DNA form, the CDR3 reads TGTGCCAGCAGCTCACCTGCCCTAGGTCTAGAGGAGATAATACGATCCAATGAGCAGTTCTTC.

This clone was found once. The DNA for the CDR3 is TGCGCCATCCTCTCTGGGGACAGCTATGGCTACACCTTC. Its protein product is CAILSGDSYGYTF. This chain connects TRBV10-2 to TRBJ1-2; 7 bases match TRBD1. Germline CDR1 WSHSY, CDR2 SAAADI. The CDR3 extends over 13 amino acids. Trimming removed 10 bases from V and 4 bases from J; junction bases left unmatched: 9.

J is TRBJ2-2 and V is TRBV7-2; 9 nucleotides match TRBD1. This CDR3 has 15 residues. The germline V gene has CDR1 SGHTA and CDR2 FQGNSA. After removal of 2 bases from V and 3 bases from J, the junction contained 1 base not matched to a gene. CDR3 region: CASSLRQGDTGELFF. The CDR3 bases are TGTGCCAGCAGCTTACGACAGGGGGACACCGGGGAGCTGTTTTTT. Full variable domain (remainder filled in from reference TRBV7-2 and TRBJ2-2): GAGVSQSPSNKVTEKGKDVELRCDPISGHTALYWYRQSLGQGLEFLIYFQGNSAPDKSGLPSDRFSAERTGGSVSTLTIQRTQQEDSAVYLCASSLRQGDTGELFFGEGSRLTVL.

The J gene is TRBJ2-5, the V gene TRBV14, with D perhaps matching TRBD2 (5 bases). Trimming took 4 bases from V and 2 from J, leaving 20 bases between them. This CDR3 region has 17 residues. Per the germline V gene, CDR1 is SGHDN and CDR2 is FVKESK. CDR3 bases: TGTGCCAGCAGCCCGACGAGAGGACTTCTAGGACAAGAGACCCAGTACTTC. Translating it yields CASSPTRGLLGQETQYF.

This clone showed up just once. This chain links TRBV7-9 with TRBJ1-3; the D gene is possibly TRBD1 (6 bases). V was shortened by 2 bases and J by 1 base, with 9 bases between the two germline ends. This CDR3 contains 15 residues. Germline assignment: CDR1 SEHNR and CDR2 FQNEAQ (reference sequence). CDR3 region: CASSLRDISGNTIYF. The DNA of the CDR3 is TGTGCCAGCAGCTTAAGGGACATTTCTGGAAACACCATATATTTT.

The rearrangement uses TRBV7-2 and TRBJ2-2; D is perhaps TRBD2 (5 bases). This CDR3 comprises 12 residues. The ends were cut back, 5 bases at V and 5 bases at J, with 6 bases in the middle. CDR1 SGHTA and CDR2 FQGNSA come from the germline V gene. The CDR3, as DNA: TGTGCCAGCAGCCGGAGGACCGGGGAGCTGTTTTTT. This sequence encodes CASSRRTGELFF.

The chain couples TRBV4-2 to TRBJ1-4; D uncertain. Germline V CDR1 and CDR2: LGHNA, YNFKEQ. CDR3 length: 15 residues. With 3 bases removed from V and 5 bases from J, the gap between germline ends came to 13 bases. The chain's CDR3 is CASSHTWRQNEKLFF. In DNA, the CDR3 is TGTGCCAGCAGCCACACCTGGCGGCAAAATGAAAAACTGTTTTTT.

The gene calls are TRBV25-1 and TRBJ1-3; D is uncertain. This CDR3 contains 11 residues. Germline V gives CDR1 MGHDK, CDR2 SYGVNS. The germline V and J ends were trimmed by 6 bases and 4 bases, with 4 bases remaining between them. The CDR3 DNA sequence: TGTGCCAGCAGCGGGGGAAACACCATATATTTT. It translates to CASSGGNTIYF.

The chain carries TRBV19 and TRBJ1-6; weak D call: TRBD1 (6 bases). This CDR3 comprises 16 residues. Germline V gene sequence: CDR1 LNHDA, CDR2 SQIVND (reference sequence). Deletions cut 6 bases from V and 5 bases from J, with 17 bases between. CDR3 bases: TGTGCCAGTAGCCCCGGTTGGACAGAAAATAATTCACCCCTCCACTTT. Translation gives CASSPGWTENNSPLHF.